The source of this T cell receptor beta chain is a study of T cell repertoires in cytomegalovirus infection. This clonotype was counted between two and nine times. No antigen is known for it. TCRdb called the reads again in MiXCR, with one record for every CDR3 protein. Here the sample spans some 500,000 distinct CDR3 sequences, about 40% being singletons. Germline CDR1 reads LNHDA; CDR2 reads SQIVND (reference sequence). This CDR3 has 16 amino acids. The ends were cut back, 5 bases at V and 0 bases at J, with 14 bases in the middle. This TCR was sampled from a human donor in good health (CMV status not recorded). Some clones in this sample may be carry-over from other donors' samples. The chain links TRBV19 to TRBJ1-3, with D unresolved. The specimen was cultured PBMCs, collected from culture after CMV antigen stimulation. In DNA form, the CDR3 reads TGTGCCAGTAGTGAGATTGCTGGCCCCTCTGGAAACACCATATATTTT. Translating gives CASSEIAGPSGNTIYF.